This T cell receptor (beta chain) was identified during a study of blood T cell repertoires in COVID-19. This CDR3 has 17 residues. Clones were sequenced by immunoSEQ multiplex PCR, and TCRdb holds only the in-frame ones, with some missing. The table records 270,000 or so clones, about nine tenths of them present only once. The chain joins TRBV12-1 to TRBJ2-5; the tabulated D call, TRBD2, remains unverified against the DNA. TRBV12-1 is a known pseudogene. The sequenced sample was peripheral blood. This clonotype was obtained from a young woman with COVID-19, enrolled during active disease. CDR3: CASSPRGCRGKKETQYF. The CDR3 nucleotides are TGTGCCAGCAGCCCTCGAGGGTGCCGGGGGAAAAAAGAGACCCAGTACTTC.